The 20 T cell receptor beta chains listed next were all sequenced from one sample in a study of T cells after yellow fever vaccination. MiXCR, run by TCRdb on the 5' RACE reads, gives a single entry per CDR3 protein. The profile shows some 600,000 distinct CDR3 sequences, around a sixth of them singletons. The specimen comprised PBMCs, sampled less than 6 days after the first yellow fever vaccination. The receptors were sampled from a man between 18 and 35 years old who received the YFV17D yellow fever vaccine.

The V and J genes are TRBV27 and TRBJ2-7, with TRBD2 matching 7 bases. Germline loops: CDR1 MNHEY, CDR2 SMNVEV (reference sequence). The J segment lost 0 bases and the V segment lost 5 bases, leaving 4 bases of the junction unmatched. The CDR3 is 14 residues long. As DNA, the CDR3 is TGTGCCAGCAGTATAAGCGGGAACTCCTACGAGCAGTACTTC. It encodes CASSISGNSYEQYF.

There are a few counts of this clonotype. This chain uses TRBV6-6 with TRBJ1-6, with 7 bases aligning to TRBD1. In germline, CDR1 is MNHNY, CDR2 SVGAGI (reference sequence). This CDR3 is built from 13 residues. V lost 2 bases, J lost 8 bases, and 0 bases stayed unmatched. The CDR3 loop is CASSYTGDSPLHF. The CDR3 coding sequence is TGTGCCAGCAGTTACACAGGGGATTCACCCCTCCACTTT.

V and J are TRBV6-1 and TRBJ2-2, with TRBD2 matching over 9 bases. Trimming at V came to 5 bases and at J to 7 bases, leaving 5 bases not matched to a gene. Germline V CDR1 and CDR2: MNHNS, SASEGT. This CDR3 region has 14 residues. The CDR3 DNA reads as TGTGCCAGCAGTCGCGGGGGGGCAGGCGGGGAGCTGTTTTTT. Protein: CASSRGGAGGELFF.

Only a few counts were recorded for this clonotype. The J gene is TRBJ2-2, the V gene TRBV9; D gene ambiguous. This CDR3 spans 13 amino acids. Germline assignment: CDR1 SGDLS and CDR2 YYNGEE. V dropped 1 base and J dropped 5 bases, with 6 bases sitting between them. The CDR3 loop is CASSVLGTGELFF. The CDR3 DNA sequence: TGTGCCAGCAGCGTATTGGGAACCGGGGAGCTGTTTTTT.

The table lists this clonotype with a few counts. The chain uses TRBV11-2 and TRBJ2-3, with 9 bases lining up with TRBD2. V shed 0 bases and J 7 bases; nucleotides not matched to a gene: 11. This CDR3 has 17 amino acids. Germline V CDR1 and CDR2: SGHAT, FQNNGV. CDR3 in amino acids: CASSLEGGAGGGYTQYF. The CDR3 DNA is TGTGCCAGCAGCTTAGAGGGGGGAGCGGGGGGTGGATATACGCAGTATTTT.

This clonotype showed up just a few times. The rearrangement links TRBV18 to TRBJ1-2; 10 bases are a match to TRBD1. The CDR3 length is 16 residues. Germline V gene sequence: CDR1 KGHSH, CDR2 LQKENI. Trimming removed 2 bases from V and 6 bases from J; junction bases left unmatched: 9. The chain's CDR3 is CASSPSEGDRGHGYTF. DNA for the CDR3: TGTGCCAGCTCACCATCGGAAGGGGACAGGGGCCATGGCTACACCTTC.

In its sample, this clonotype was seen a few times. The chain employs TRBV3-1 and TRBJ2-7; D gene unclear. The V end lost 3 bases, the J end lost 6 bases, and 12 bases lay between the germline ends. Looked up from germline, CDR1 is LGHDT and CDR2 is YNNKEL (reference sequence). The CDR3 length is 13 residues. CDR3 amino acids: CASSQYMQREQYF. The CDR3 bases are TGTGCCAGCAGCCAGTACATGCAGCGCGAGCAGTACTTC.

This clonotype has just a few counts. This chain links TRBV4-3 with TRBJ1-1; D remains unclear. The CDR3 loop spans 13 amino acids. The ends were cut back, 7 bases at V and 1 base at J, with 10 bases in the middle. CDR1 LGHNA and CDR2 YSLEER come from the germline V gene. This CDR3 is CASKLLGNTEAFF. CDR3 sequence (DNA): TGCGCCAGCAAGCTCTTGGGGAACACTGAAGCTTTCTTT.

This chain joins TRBV4-1 and TRBJ2-7; TRBD1 aligns across 8 bases. Trimming took 1 base from V and 3 from J; bases not matched to a gene: 5. Germline V gives CDR1 MGHRA, CDR2 YSYEKL. The CDR3 length is 15 residues. DNA of the CDR3: TGCGCCAGCAGCCAAGGCCGGGACAGGCTCTACGAGCAGTACTTC. Translated: CASSQGRDRLYEQYF.

The V call is TRBV5-4, the J call TRBJ2-2; D not certain. The V end was cut by 0 bases, the J end by 7 bases, with 7 bases between. The CDR3 has 13 amino acids. The V gene's germline CDR1 is SGHNT and CDR2 YYREEE (reference sequence). CDR3 in DNA: TGTGCCAGCAGCTTGGATCCCGACGGGGAGCTGTTTTTT. Residues: CASSLDPDGELFF.

The chain recombines TRBV20-1 with TRBJ2-1; D is uncertain. Germline CDR1 DFQATT, CDR2 SNEGSKA (reference sequence). The CDR3 is 12 amino acids. The V gene lost 5 bases and the J gene lost 8 bases, with 13 bases spanning the gap. CDR3 loop: CSASTSADEQFF. The CDR3 bases are TGCAGTGCTTCGACCTCAGCTGATGAGCAGTTCTTC.

CDR3 region: CASSSKVGRPQHF. The CDR3 DNA reads TGTGCCAGCAGCTCTAAGGTCGGACGGCCCCAGCATTTT. The rearrangement links TRBV27 to TRBJ1-5; D is uncertain. V was cut by 6 bases and J by 9 bases, with 15 bases left in between. The CDR3 runs 13 residues. Germline V gives CDR1 MNHEY, CDR2 SMNVEV (reference sequence).

This clonotype was seen more than once but under ten times. This CDR3 reads CASSLMLGTTSYNEQFF. The DNA of the CDR3 is TGTGCCAGCAGCTTAATGTTGGGGACAACGTCCTACAATGAGCAGTTCTTC. This sequence joins TRBV7-9 and TRBJ2-1; D perhaps matches TRBD1 (6 bases). The germline V gene has CDR1 SEHNR and CDR2 FQNEAQ (reference sequence). The CDR3 contains 17 residues. V shed 2 bases and J shed 1 base, with 15 bases lying between them. Complete variable domain (other parts from reference TRBV7-9 and TRBJ2-1): DTGVSQNPRHKITKRGQNVTFRCDPISEHNRLYWYRQTLGQGPEFLTYFQNEAQLEKSRLLSDRFSAERPKGSFSTLEIQRTEQGDSAMYLCASSLMLGTTSYNEQFFGPGTRLTVL.

The CDR3 nucleotides are TGTGCCAGCAGCGCCAGCGGGGGGTACCAAGAGACCCAGTACTTC. This sequence encodes CASSASGGYQETQYF. V usage is TRBV9 and J usage is TRBJ2-5; 9 bases match TRBD2. This CDR3 spans 15 amino acids. Unmatched junction bases numbered 3, after V lost 3 bases and J lost 0 bases. The germline V gene has CDR1 SGDLS and CDR2 YYNGEE.

V and J are TRBV5-6 and TRBJ2-2; TRBD1 matches 7 bases. Unmatched junction bases numbered 8, after V lost 9 bases and J lost 3 bases. The CDR3 runs 14 residues. Germline CDR1 is SGHDT and CDR2 is YYEEEE. This CDR3 is CATNIQGDTGELFF. The CDR3 coding sequence is TGTGCCACCAATATCCAGGGGGACACCGGGGAGCTGTTTTTT.

V usage is TRBV7-3 and J usage is TRBJ2-5; D gene ambiguous. Germline-derived CDR1 and CDR2 are SGHTA and FQGTGA. The V gene lost 5 bases and the J gene lost 1 base, with 23 bases spanning the gap. CDR3 length equals 18 residues. The CDR3 DNA sequence: TGTGCCAGCAGCGTTCGGGTCAGGTGTCCGACGTCCCAAGAGACCCAGTACTTC. Translating it yields CASSVRVRCPTSQETQYF.

The V and J genes are TRBV10-3 and TRBJ1-1, with D perhaps TRBD1 (5 bases). CDR1 ENHRY and CDR2 SYGVKD come from the germline V gene. CDR3 length equals 13 residues. V was trimmed by 8 bases and J by 0 bases, leaving 10 bases between them. CDR3 sequence: CAIRGGMNTEAFF. CDR3 in DNA: TGTGCCATCCGCGGGGGGATGAACACTGAAGCTTTCTTT.

This clonotype was observed a few times. The chain recombines TRBV3-1 with TRBJ2-5; D is uncertain. The CDR3 spans 14 residues. CDR1 is LGHDT, CDR2 YNNKEL, per germline (reference sequence). The V end lost 0 bases, the J end lost 4 bases, and 9 bases lay between the germline ends. The CDR3 DNA sequence: TGTGCCAGCAGCCAAGAGGGAATCGGAGAGACCCAGTACTTC. It encodes CASSQEGIGETQYF.

V usage is TRBV11-2 and J usage is TRBJ2-7; the D is unclear. Germline CDR1 is SGHAT and CDR2 is FQNNGV. Trimming cost V 1 base and J 0 bases, with 16 bases left between them. CDR3 length: 17 residues. CDR3 loop: CASSLVGSLTYSYEQYF. The DNA of the CDR3 is TGTGCCAGCAGCTTAGTAGGATCTTTGACCTACTCCTACGAGCAGTACTTC.

This clonotype was counted a few times. V is TRBV7-6 and J is TRBJ2-1, with D perhaps TRBD1 (5 bases). V lost 0 bases to trimming and J lost 7 bases, with 10 bases between them. Germline assignment: CDR1 SGHVS and CDR2 FNYEAQ. The CDR3 has 14 residues. The CDR3 protein is CASSLASAGNEQFF. The CDR3 region has the DNA TGTGCCAGCAGCTTAGCGTCGGCAGGGAATGAGCAGTTCTTC.